This entry lists 5 T cell receptor beta chains sequenced from one sample in a study of OX40 agonist ivuxolimab in advanced cancers. Here immunoSEQ multiplex PCR was the method, and the copy in TCRdb shows in-frame clones only, minus some. The sample contains about 50,000 clones, roughly 90% of which appear only once. The source was CD4+ or CD8+ T cells sorted from blood, collected in a trial of the OX40 agonist ivuxolimab. Every receptor here comes from an adult with an advanced solid tumor such as melanoma, head and neck, liver or kidney cancer.

The chain uses TRBV2 and TRBJ1-6; unclear D gene. This CDR3 is 15 amino acids long. V lost 6 bases and J lost 9, with 18 bases in between. The germline gives CDR1 SNHLY, CDR2 FYNNEI. The CDR3 region is CASRTRLDSGSPLHF. CDR3 bases: TGTGCCAGCAGAACACGACTTGATAGTGGTTCACCCCTCCACTTT. The variable domain in full, completed from reference TRBV2 and TRBJ1-6, reads EPEVTQTPSHQVTQMGQEVILRCVPISNHLYFYWYRQILGQKVEFLVSFYNNEISEKSEIFDDQFSVERPDGSNFTLKIRSTKLEDSAMYFCASRTRLDSGSPLHFGNGTRLTVT.

This clone was found once. V and J are TRBV2 and TRBJ2-5, with D possibly being TRBD2 (6 bases). Trimming pared 8 bases from V and 3 bases from J, leaving 10 bases between. The CDR3 is 12 amino acids. In germline, CDR1 is SNHLY, CDR2 FYNNEI. CDR3: CASLSGEETQYF. For the CDR3, the DNA is TGTGCCAGCCTTAGCGGAGAAGAGACCCAGTACTTC.

The rearrangement links TRBV7-9 to TRBJ1-2; TRBD1 might be the D (6 bases). The CDR3 runs 14 residues. Germline V gene lookup returns CDR1 SEHNR and CDR2 FQNEAQ (reference sequence). Trimming took off 5 bases at V and 6 bases at J, with 16 bases between the two ends. Here the CDR3 reads CASSQVGGLNGYTF. The DNA of the CDR3 is TGTGCCAGCAGCCAGGTTGGGGGCTTGAATGGCTACACCTTC.

The chain links TRBV9 to TRBJ2-1; 8 nucleotides line up with TRBD2. Trimming removed 4 bases from V and 1 base from J; junction bases left unmatched: 4. Germline CDR1 and CDR2: SGDLS and YYNGEE. This CDR3 has 15 amino acids. CDR3 coding DNA: TGTGCCAGCAGCCTTAGCGGGAAATCCTACAATGAGCAGTTCTTC. It translates to CASSLSGKSYNEQFF.

Only one count was recorded for this clone. V and J are TRBV28 and TRBJ1-2; a weak D match, TRBD1 (6 bases). CDR1 and CDR2 from the germline V gene are MDHEN and SYDVKM. The CDR3 length is 15 residues. V lost 1 base to trimming and J lost 4 bases, with 13 bases between them. The CDR3 protein is CASSLLGQPSYGYTF. The CDR3 nucleotides are TGTGCCAGCAGTTTATTAGGACAGCCAAGCTATGGCTACACCTTC.